The entry below describes one T cell receptor beta chain. What it binds is unknown. The sample comes from a study of T cell responses to AZD1222 COVID-19 vaccine. The trim removed 2 bases at V and 5 bases at J, leaving 5 bases unmatched. CDR1 and CDR2 (germline): KGHDR, SFDVKD. This CDR3 has 15 residues. Produced via immunoSEQ multiplex PCR; TCRdb's table is partial and in-frame only. The sample carries 150,000 to 200,000 clones, 85% to 95% recorded once. Study-wide results and limits: White British people made up most donors, females outnumbered males, and clonal diversity was possibly underestimated.

The TCR comes from an adult who received the MenACWY meningococcal vaccine as a control. The chain has TRBV24-1 and TRBJ1-2; 9 nucleotides match TRBD1. The input for sequencing was peripheral blood, taken 28 days after the second dose of the MenACWY control vaccine. CDR3 nucleotide sequence: TGTGCCACCAGTGATTGGACAGGGGAGGGATATGGCTACACCTTC. Translation: CATSDWTGEGYGYTF.